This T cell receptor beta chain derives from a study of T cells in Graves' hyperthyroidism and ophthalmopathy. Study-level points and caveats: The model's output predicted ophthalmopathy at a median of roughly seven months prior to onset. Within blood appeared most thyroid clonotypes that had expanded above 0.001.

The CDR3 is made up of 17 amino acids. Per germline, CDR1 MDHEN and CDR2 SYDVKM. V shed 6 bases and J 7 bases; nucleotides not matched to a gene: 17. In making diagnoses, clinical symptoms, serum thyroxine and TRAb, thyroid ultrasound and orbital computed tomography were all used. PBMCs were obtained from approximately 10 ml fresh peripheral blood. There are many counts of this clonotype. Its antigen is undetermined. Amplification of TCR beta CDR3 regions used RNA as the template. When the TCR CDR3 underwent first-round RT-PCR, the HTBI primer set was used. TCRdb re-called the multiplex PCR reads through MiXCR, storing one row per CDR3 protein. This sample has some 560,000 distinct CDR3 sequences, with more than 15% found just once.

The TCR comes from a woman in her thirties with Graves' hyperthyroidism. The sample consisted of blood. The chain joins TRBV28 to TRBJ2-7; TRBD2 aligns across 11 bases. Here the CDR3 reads CASSTLAGGLVMWEQYF. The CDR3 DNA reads TGTGCCAGCAGCACCCTAGCGGGAGGCCTAGTGATGTGGGAGCAGTACTTC.